The 16 T cell receptor beta chains listed next were all sequenced from one sample in a study of blood T cell repertoires in COVID-19 (dated by TCRdb to 2019 to 2021). The library was obtained by the immunoSEQ multiplex PCR assay. Not all clones reach the TCRdb copy of this immuneACCESS table, which keeps in-frame sequences only. Checked studies attribute under half of the gap to unresolved V genes and leave the rest unexplained. Present in this sample are 150,000 to 200,000 clones, about 85% of which were seen just once. Of the sample, about 22% falls within the top ten clones. Material: PBMCs or T cells enriched from blood (not recorded which). These receptors were taken from a woman between 35 and 50 years old in a cohort exposed to, infected with or recovered from COVID-19 (not recorded which).

V usage is TRBV5-6 and J usage is TRBJ2-7; D may be TRBD1 (6 bases). This CDR3 has 13 residues. The germline CDR1 and CDR2 sequences are SGHDT and YYEEEE. V was trimmed by 4 bases and J by 12 bases, leaving 20 bases between them. The CDR3 is CASSPVTTGPLYF. The CDR3 nucleotides are TGTGCCAGCAGCCCAGTAACTACAGGGCCCTTGTACTTC.

The chain uses TRBV10-3 and TRBJ1-1, with D unclear. The CDR3 has 14 amino acids. V was pared by 1 base and J by 3 bases, with 9 bases between. Germline V CDR1 and CDR2: ENHRY, SYGVKD. The CDR3 DNA sequence: TGTGCCATCAGTGAGTGGCAGGCGCACACTGAAGCTTTCTTT. This encodes CAISEWQAHTEAFF.

This clone was recorded at least ten times. The V call is TRBV10-1, the J call TRBJ2-5; D uncertain. Deletions cut 0 bases from V and 5 bases from J, with 13 bases between. The germline CDR1 and CDR2 sequences are WNHNN and SYGVQD (reference sequence). CDR3 size: 15 residues. CDR3 DNA: TGCGCCAGCAGTGAGTCGATATCAAACGGGGAGACCCAGTACTTC. Translated, it gives CASSESISNGETQYF.

This chain uses TRBV5-1 with TRBJ1-1; 8 nucleotides match TRBD1. V dropped 3 bases and J dropped 9; count of bases not matched to a gene: 10. CDR1 is SGHRS, CDR2 YFSETQ, per germline. The CDR3 has 14 residues. CDR3: CASSSEGQGPKAFF. The CDR3 bases are TGCGCCAGCAGCTCGGAAGGACAGGGACCGAAAGCTTTCTTT.

The sample holds many counts of this clone. This chain links TRBV6-4 with TRBJ2-1, with D maybe TRBD1 (6 bases). CDR1 and CDR2 (germline): MRHNA, SNTAGT. Deletions cut 2 bases from V and 5 bases from J, with 19 bases between. The CDR3 covers 17 residues. The CDR3 is CASSDPPGAGGNNEQFF. In nucleotides, the CDR3 is TGTGCCAGCAGTGACCCCCCAGGGGCTGGTGGGAACAATGAGCAGTTCTTC.

The chain recombines TRBV6-5 with TRBJ1-5, with 7 bases aligning to TRBD1. This CDR3 comprises 13 residues. V lost 6 bases and J lost 7; bases outside the gene matches: 6. Germline loops: CDR1 MNHEY, CDR2 SVGAGI. CDR3 protein: CASSPDRAQPQHF. In nucleotides, the CDR3 is TGTGCCAGCAGCCCAGACAGGGCCCAGCCCCAGCATTTT.

In its sample, this clone was seen a few times. The chain uses TRBV19 and TRBJ1-1; D is possibly TRBD1 (6 bases). CDR1 LNHDA and CDR2 SQIVND come from the germline V gene (reference sequence). The CDR3 spans 13 residues. Trimming took 7 bases from V and 12 from J, leaving 21 bases between them. The CDR3 loop reads CASTAGARQETFF. Here the CDR3 DNA reads TGTGCCAGTACCGCAGGGGCGCGGCAGGAAACTTTCTTT.

The chain has TRBV5-1 and TRBJ2-1; a possible D gene is TRBD1 (6 bases). Germline V gene sequence: CDR1 SGHRS, CDR2 YFSETQ. The CDR3 is 12 residues long. Trimming removed 2 bases from V and 9 bases from J, with 9 bases in between. The chain's CDR3 is CASSLQGIEQFF. CDR3 DNA: TGCGCCAGCAGCTTACAGGGAATTGAGCAGTTCTTC.

The chain is built from TRBV5-6 and TRBJ1-5; possibly TRBD1 for D (5 bases). The V gene's germline CDR1 is SGHDT and CDR2 YYEEEE. V was pared by 4 bases and J by 0 bases, with 14 bases between. This CDR3 comprises 16 residues. The CDR3 sequence: CASSTRGPTSNQPQHF. DNA for the CDR3: TGTGCCAGCAGCACAAGGGGCCCCACTAGCAATCAGCCCCAGCATTTT. The whole variable domain, remainder taken from reference TRBV5-6 and TRBJ1-5, is DAGVTQSPTHLIKTRGQQVTLRCSPKSGHDTVSWYQQALGQGPQFIFQYYEEEERQRGNFPDRFSGHQFPNYSSELNVNALLLGDSALYLCASSTRGPTSNQPQHFGDGTRLSIL.

The chain combines TRBV11-2 with TRBJ1-5; 9 nucleotides agree with TRBD1. Germline CDR1 and CDR2: SGHAT and FQNNGV. CDR3 length equals 15 residues. The V segment lost 5 bases and the J segment 6 bases; nucleotides outside the gene matches: 8. This chain's CDR3 is CASSAGTGRAQPQHF. Here the CDR3 DNA reads TGTGCCAGCAGCGCTGGGACAGGGCGGGCTCAGCCCCAGCATTTT.

The gene calls are TRBV19 and TRBJ2-5, with 9 bases fitting TRBD1. Unmatched junction bases numbered 2, after V lost 5 bases and J lost 4 bases. CDR1 is LNHDA, CDR2 SQIVND, per germline (reference sequence). This CDR3 is built from 13 residues. The CDR3 is CASSADRGETQYF. DNA for the CDR3: TGTGCCAGTAGTGCGGACAGGGGAGAGACCCAGTACTTC.

V usage is TRBV10-2 and J usage is TRBJ2-3; 10 positions agree with TRBD2. Unmatched junction bases numbered 15, after V lost 8 bases and J lost 1 base. The CDR3 has 18 amino acids. CDR1 WSHSY and CDR2 SAAADI come from the germline V gene. In DNA, the CDR3 is TGCGCCAGCGGCATTTCCAAGACTAGCGGGTTCCGCACAGATACGCAGTATTTT. This codes for CASGISKTSGFRTDTQYF.

This chain connects TRBV5-4 to TRBJ1-2; 10 bases agree with TRBD1. Germline V gene lookup returns CDR1 SGHNT and CDR2 YYREEE (reference sequence). With 0 bases clipped from V and 2 bases from J, the junction kept 7 bases outside the gene matches. CDR3 length equals 17 residues. The CDR3 nucleotides are TGTGCCAGCAGCTTGGGGGACAGGGGCGGAGGAAACTATGGCTACACCTTC. Its translation: CASSLGDRGGGNYGYTF.

This chain uses TRBV10-3 with TRBJ1-2; D is undetermined. The CDR3 length is 13 residues. CDR1 is ENHRY and CDR2 is SYGVKD in the germline V gene. Trimming cost V 2 bases and J 4 bases, with 8 bases left between them. CDR3 sequence: CAISEAESYGYTF. CDR3 nucleotide sequence: TGTGCCATCAGTGAGGCAGAAAGCTATGGCTACACCTTC.

The chain uses TRBV28 and TRBJ1-2; D call uncertain. The CDR3 has 13 residues. Germline lookup yields CDR1 MDHEN and CDR2 SYDVKM. V gave up 4 bases and J gave up 3 bases, with 9 bases separating them. CDR3 nucleotides: TGTGCCAGCAGTTCGGCGGGGTACTATGGCTACACCTTC. Translated: CASSSAGYYGYTF.

The chain uses TRBV2 and TRBJ2-3; 8 bases are shared with TRBD1. From germline, CDR1 is SNHLY and CDR2 FYNNEI. V lost 1 base, J lost 6 bases, and 3 bases stayed unmatched. The CDR3 runs to 14 residues. DNA of the CDR3: TGTGCCAGCAGTGAAGGGCAGGGGGCGGATACGCAGTATTTT. Protein product: CASSEGQGADTQYF.